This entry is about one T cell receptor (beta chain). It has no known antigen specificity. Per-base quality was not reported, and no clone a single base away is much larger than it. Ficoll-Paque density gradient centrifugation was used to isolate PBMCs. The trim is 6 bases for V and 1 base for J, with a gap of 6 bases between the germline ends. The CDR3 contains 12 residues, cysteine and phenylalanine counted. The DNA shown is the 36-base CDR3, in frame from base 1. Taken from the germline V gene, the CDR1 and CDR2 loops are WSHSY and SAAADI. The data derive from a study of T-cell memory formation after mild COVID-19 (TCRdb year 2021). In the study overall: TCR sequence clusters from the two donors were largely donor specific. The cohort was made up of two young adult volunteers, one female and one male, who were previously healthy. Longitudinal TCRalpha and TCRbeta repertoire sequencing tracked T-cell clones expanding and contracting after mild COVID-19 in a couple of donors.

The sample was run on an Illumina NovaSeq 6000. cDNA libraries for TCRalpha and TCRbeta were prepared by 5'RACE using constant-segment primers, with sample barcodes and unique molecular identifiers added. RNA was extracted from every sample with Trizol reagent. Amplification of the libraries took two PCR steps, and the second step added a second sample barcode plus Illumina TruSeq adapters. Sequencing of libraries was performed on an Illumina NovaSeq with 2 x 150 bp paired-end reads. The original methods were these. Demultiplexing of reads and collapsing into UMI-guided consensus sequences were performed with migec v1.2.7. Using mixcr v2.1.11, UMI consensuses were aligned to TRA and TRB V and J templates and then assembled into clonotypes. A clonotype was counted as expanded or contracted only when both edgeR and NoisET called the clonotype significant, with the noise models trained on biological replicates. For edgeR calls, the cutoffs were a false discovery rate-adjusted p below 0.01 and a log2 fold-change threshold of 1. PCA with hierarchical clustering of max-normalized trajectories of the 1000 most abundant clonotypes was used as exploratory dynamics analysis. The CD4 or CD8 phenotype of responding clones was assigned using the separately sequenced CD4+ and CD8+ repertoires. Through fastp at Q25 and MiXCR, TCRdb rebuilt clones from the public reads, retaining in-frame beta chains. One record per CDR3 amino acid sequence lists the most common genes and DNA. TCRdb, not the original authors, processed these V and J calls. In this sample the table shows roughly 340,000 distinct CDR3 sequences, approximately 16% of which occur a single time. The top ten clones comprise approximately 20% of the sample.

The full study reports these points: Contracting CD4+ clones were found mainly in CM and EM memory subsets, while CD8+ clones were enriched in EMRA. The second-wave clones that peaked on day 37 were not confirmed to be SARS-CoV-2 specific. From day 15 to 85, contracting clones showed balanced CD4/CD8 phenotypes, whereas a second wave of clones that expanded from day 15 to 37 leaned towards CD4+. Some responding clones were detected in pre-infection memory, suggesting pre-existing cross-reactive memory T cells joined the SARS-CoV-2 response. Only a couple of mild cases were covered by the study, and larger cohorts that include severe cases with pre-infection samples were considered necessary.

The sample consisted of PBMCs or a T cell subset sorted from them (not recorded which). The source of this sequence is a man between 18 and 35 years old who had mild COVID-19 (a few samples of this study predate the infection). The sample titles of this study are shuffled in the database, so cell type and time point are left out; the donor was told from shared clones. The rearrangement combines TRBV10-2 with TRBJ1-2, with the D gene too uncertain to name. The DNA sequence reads TGCGCCAGCAGGGCCCTTAACTATGGCTACACCTTC. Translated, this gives CASRALNYGYTF.